Sequencing of this T cell receptor beta chain was carried out in a study of blood T cell repertoires in COVID-19 (TCRdb year 2020). Concerning the study at large: Samples covering the acute and convalescent phases of COVID-19 were provided by collaborators in the United States, Italy and Spain. The prospective study material was composed of cDNA or gDNA derived from T cells, B-cell-depleted T cells, or PBMCs. Subjects who had been exposed to COVID-19, were actively infected with it, or had recovered from it provided the deeply sampled blood TCRbeta repertoires that made up the dataset. The repertoires were made available in a free public database intended to serve as a resource for research on the immune response to SARS-CoV-2. The samples were drawn from the first 160 participants of the ongoing ImmuneRACE study and from 950 to 1,500 subjects provided by 6 global collaborators. Nearly every sample came with metadata listing a de-identified subject ID, COVID-19 status, age in years and sex. Where HLA class I and class II types were available, the types were taken from metadata supplied by the sample provider, not from assay-based typing.

Broader findings and caveats from the paper: How much clinical and demographic metadata was included differed by source and by participant, and the metadata was provided uncurated.

CDR1 SGHDT and CDR2 YYEEEE are derived from the germline V gene. V gives up 2 bases and J gives up 0 bases, and the segment between their germline ends measures 12 bases. The CDR3 runs 16 residues from the cysteine to the phenylalanine. Only CDR3 DNA is held: 48 bases, read in frame from base 1. Turning to this clone: Its antigen is currently not known. No clone much larger than this one lies a single base away; base qualities are absent.

Participants in the prospective study were enrolled through a virtual design, were aged roughly 18 to 90 years, and lived in roughly 24 United States geographic areas. In the prospective study, participants were assigned to cohorts based on the clinical history participants reported in a screening survey and a study questionnaire. ImmuneRACE Cohort 3 recovered participants were defined by two consecutive negative NP/OP PCR tests, healthcare professional clearance, or symptom resolution. Each participant in the prospective study had whole blood, serum and a nasopharyngeal or oropharyngeal swab collected by mobile phlebotomists. Participants in the prospective study had the option to provide additional blood draws and questionnaires over a roughly 2-month period. Prospective study blood samples were shipped either frozen or at room temperature before DNA extraction. The immunoSEQ Assay, a bias-controlled multiplex PCR, was used to amplify TCRbeta CDR3 regions from genomic DNA. The study's processing was this. Within the assay, amplification of reference gene primers was used to estimate how many nucleated cells each sample contained. To quantify the absolute abundance of each unique TCRbeta CDR3 rearrangement, sequence reads were collapsed and filtered. For each sample, productive Simpson clonality was calculated as the square root of Simpson's diversity index across productive rearrangements. The immuneACCESS repertoire file appears here via TCRdb, limited to in-frame rearrangements. These files lack a portion of the clones; in checked studies, under half of the deficit traces to unresolved V genes, and the cause of the others is not known. The V and J calls and clone size come from that table; D and trimming were worked out from the DNA. This sample gives under 200,000 clones in total; less than 90% of them show up just once. Of the sample, around 7% falls within the top ten clones.

The sample comprised PBMCs or T cells enriched from blood (not recorded which). The sequence joins TRBV5-6 to TRBJ1-3, with a weak D call of TRBD1 (5 bases match). The TCR was taken from a woman in her forties or fifties who had recovered from COVID-19. The DNA is as follows: TGTGCCAGCAGCTTCGGGGGTGGGAGCTCTGGAAACACCATATATTTT. This gives the protein CASSFGGGSSGNTIYF.